This T cell receptor (beta chain) was retrieved from a study of patients and donors after allogeneic stem cell transplantation. MiXCR, run by TCRdb on the RT-PCR reads, gives a single entry per CDR3 protein. In the table there are about a million distinct CDR3 sequences, approximately 18% of which are singletons. CDR1 MNHNS and CDR2 SASEGT come from the germline V gene. The ends were cut back, 6 bases at V and 0 bases at J, with 15 bases in the middle. This CDR3 is built from 16 residues. The sequence was obtained from a human donor who was either an allogeneic HSCT recipient or a stem cell or donor lymphocyte infusion donor (not recorded which). It is not recorded whose cells these are; they may come from a transplant donor. This chain uses TRBV6-1 with TRBJ1-3, with a tentative D call TRBD1 (5 bases). Specimen: blood, either unsorted or a sorted T cell fraction (not recorded which). The DNA for the CDR3 is TGTGCCAGCAGGCCTGGAGGGGCCACCTCTGGAAACACCATATATTTT. Encoded protein: CASRPGGATSGNTIYF.